This T cell receptor beta chain derives from a study of blood T cell repertoires in COVID-19. Across the study: In each case, the material was cDNA or gDNA derived from T cells, B-cell-depleted T cells, or PBMCs.

Original processing methods: Estimated nucleated cell counts came from reference gene primer amplification. Data came from immunoSEQ multiplex PCR; TCRdb stores just in-frame clones and leaves some out. The DNA was the basis for D and trimming; V, J and clone size are from that table. The table lists just under 150,000 clones, approximately 89% of them singletons. CDR3 length: 19 amino acids. Germline V gives CDR1 MNHNY, CDR2 SVGAGI (reference sequence). With 5 bases clipped from V and 0 bases from J, the junction kept 13 bases outside the gene matches. What was sequenced was peripheral blood. This rearrangement joins TRBV6-6 to TRBJ2-6; 7 bases map to TRBD1. The sequence was collected from a human donor in a cohort sampled during active COVID-19. CDR3 DNA sequence: TGTGCCAGCAGTCCTTCGCGCAGGGGGAAAGGCTCTGGGGCCAACGTCCTGACTTTC. Protein: CASSPSRRGKGSGANVLTF.